The sequence of this T cell receptor (beta chain) was determined in a study of CD8+ T cells in alopecia areata. Treatment: oral pan-JAK inhibitor, 5-10 mg twice daily. RNA was isolated and reverse transcribed to cDNA, the sequencing template. The repertoire was sequenced with immunoSEQ multiplex PCR; TCRdb's copy has only in-frame clones and lacks some. The table shows some 240,000 clones, with about 57% occurring only once. Germline V lookup: CDR1 LNHDA, CDR2 SQIVND (reference sequence). V dropped 3 bases and J dropped 3; count of bases not matched to a gene: 5. CDR3 length: 15 amino acids. The input for sequencing was CD4+ T cells sorted from blood, taken at week 4, from a patient treated with tofacitinib. The sequence derives from a human donor with alopecia areata. The chain couples TRBV19 to TRBJ1-5; the match to TRBD1 covers 7 bases. The CDR3 region has the DNA TGTGCCAGTAGTATCTTGGGACAGATCAATCAGCCCCAGCATTTT. It yields the protein CASSILGQINQPQHF.